Reported below is one T cell receptor (beta chain). Its antigen is currently unknown. Reprocessing the 5' RACE reads, TCRdb reports a single entry for every CDR3 protein and omits DNA. The listing contains about 430,000 distinct CDR3 sequences. The sample comes from a study of T cells expressing NK-cell markers. Study outcomes and limitations: The dominant NKG2C+ clonotypes represented 1.0-7.0% of CD8+ T cells in over 5 donors.

The CDR3 runs 14 residues. Sequenced input: blood T cells: a sorted CD56 or NKG2C T cell subset, CD4+ or CD8+ T cells, or bulk PBMC T cells (not recorded which). This clonotype was sampled from a woman aged 45-59 years in good health. The chain employs TRBV21-1 and TRBJ2-1. TRBV21-1 represents a pseudogene. CDR3 region: CASSKVVRYNEQFF.